This T cell receptor beta chain is drawn from a study of blood T cell repertoires in COVID-19. Turning to the study itself: Samples taken during acute and convalescent COVID-19 were collected in the United States, Italy and Spain. T cells, B-cell-depleted T cells, or PBMCs provided the cDNA or gDNA that served as material.

This clone appeared once. Produced via immunoSEQ multiplex PCR; TCRdb's table is partial and in-frame only. This table holds 85,000 to 130,000 clones, nearly 90% found once. Germline lookup yields CDR1 KGHDR and CDR2 SFDVKD. The CDR3 runs 13 residues. Trimming cost V 9 bases and J 4 bases, with 14 bases left between them. The sequenced sample consisted of peripheral blood. This clonotype was sampled from a woman aged 55-69 years with acute or convalescent COVID-19. This rearrangement joins TRBV24-1 to TRBJ1-2, with D possibly matching TRBD1 (5 bases). The CDR3 DNA reads as TGTGCCACCTCTATCGGGGGGGGCTATGGCTACACCTTC. Residues: CATSIGGGYGYTF.